These 9 T cell receptor beta chains share one sample of origin, sequenced in a study of T cell clones after liver transplantation. Some clones are missing from TCRdb's copy, which holds only in-frame ones; the method was immunoSEQ multiplex PCR. The sample has about 100,000 clones; 82% are singletons. The source was CD4+ T cells from blood, collected before liver transplant. Receptor source: a human donor who received a liver transplant.

The V call is TRBV7-9, the J call TRBJ2-5; D is undetermined. Germline V gene lookup returns CDR1 SEHNR and CDR2 FQNEAQ (reference sequence). Trimming shortened V by 5 bases and J by 1 base, and 5 bases separated the two germline ends. This CDR3 comprises 12 residues. The CDR3 sequence is CASSPPQETQYF. The DNA of the CDR3 is TGTGCCAGCAGCCCTCCCCAAGAGACCCAGTACTTC. The variable domain in full, completed from reference TRBV7-9 and TRBJ2-5, reads DTGVSQNPRHKITKRGQNVTFRCDPISEHNRLYWYRQTLGQGPEFLTYFQNEAQLEKSRLLSDRFSAERPKGSFSTLEIQRTEQGDSAMYLCASSPPQETQYFGPGTRLLVL.

V usage is TRBV7-3 and J usage is TRBJ2-3; 10 nucleotides match TRBD1. This CDR3 contains 16 residues. Germline V gives CDR1 SGHTA, CDR2 FQGTGA. The trim removed 5 bases at V and 1 base at J, leaving 6 bases unmatched. The CDR3 protein is CASSTGTGAGTDTQYF. CDR3 bases: TGTGCCAGCAGCACCGGGACAGGGGCCGGCACAGATACGCAGTATTTT.

The chain uses TRBV2 and TRBJ1-5; the D is unclear. Trimming removed 4 bases at V and 4 bases at J, with 11 bases between. This CDR3 spans 14 amino acids. Germline assignment: CDR1 SNHLY and CDR2 FYNNEI. CDR3 sequence (DNA): TGTGCCAGCAGTGGACACAGCACAAATCAGCCCCAGCATTTT. This encodes CASSGHSTNQPQHF.

V gene TRBV19 combines with J gene TRBJ2-1; 13 bases match TRBD2. The CDR3 has 16 residues. V shed 6 bases and J 4 bases; nucleotides not matched to a gene: 6. Germline CDR1 is LNHDA and CDR2 is SQIVND (reference sequence). The CDR3 DNA follows: TGTGCCAGTAGGCGGACTAGCGGGGGCCGGTACAATGAGCAGTTCTTC. Translation: CASRRTSGGRYNEQFF.

This clone turned up a few times. V and J are TRBV27 and TRBJ1-5; a possible D gene is TRBD1 (6 bases). CDR1 MNHEY and CDR2 SMNVEV come from the germline V gene (reference sequence). Trimming cost V 10 bases and J 2 bases, with 12 bases left between them. CDR3 length: 13 amino acids. This chain's CDR3 is CATRQVGNQPQHF. CDR3 sequence (DNA): TGTGCCACCCGACAGGTCGGCAATCAGCCCCAGCATTTT.

The chain carries TRBV30 and TRBJ2-7; D gene unclear. Germline V gene data show CDR1 as GTSNPN and CDR2 as SVGIG (reference sequence). The CDR3 length is 12 residues. V shed 0 bases and J shed 3 bases, with 6 bases lying between them. The CDR3 DNA is TGTGCCTGGAGTGTACGAGGCTACGAGCAGTACTTC. Translation gives CAWSVRGYEQYF. The full variable domain, in which reference TRBV30 and TRBJ2-7 provide the parts outside the CDR3, is SQTIHQWPATLVQPVGSPLSLECTVEGTSNPNLYWYRQAAGRGLQLLFYSVGIGQISSEVPQNLSASRPQDRQFILSSKKLLLSDSGFYLCAWSVRGYEQYFGPGTRLTVT.

This clone is a singleton in its sample. The chain is built from TRBV9 and TRBJ1-6; D is undetermined. CDR1 is SGDLS and CDR2 is YYNGEE in the germline V gene. Trimming pared 2 bases from V and 8 bases from J, leaving 11 bases between. This CDR3 has 14 amino acids. The CDR3 sequence: CASSVQRADSPLHF. CDR3 bases: TGTGCCAGCAGCGTCCAGAGGGCCGATTCACCCCTCCACTTT.

V usage is TRBV28 and J usage is TRBJ2-1, with no clear D. The CDR3 sequence is 13 residues long. V lost 5 bases, J lost 3 bases, and 8 bases lay in between. CDR1 is MDHEN, CDR2 SYDVKM, per germline. This CDR3 reads CASSQGIYNEQFF. The CDR3 DNA follows: TGTGCCAGCAGTCAAGGGATCTACAATGAGCAGTTCTTC.

This chain connects TRBV5-1 to TRBJ1-1, with TRBD1 matching over 9 bases. The germline CDR1 and CDR2 sequences are SGHRS and YFSETQ. The CDR3 consists of 15 residues. V lost 1 base to trimming and J lost 0 bases; unmatched junction nucleotides: 1. The CDR3 region is CASSLRTGVNTEAFF. For the CDR3, the DNA is TGCGCCAGCAGCTTGAGGACAGGGGTGAACACTGAAGCTTTCTTT.